The 26 T cell receptor beta chains presented below share a single source sample, sequenced in a study of tumor-infiltrating lymphocytes in primary liver carcinoma (dated by TCRdb to the late 2010s). Data came from an Illumina HiSeq 2500. Using a constant-region primer and ProtoScript II reverse transcriptase, TCRbeta-specific cDNA was reverse-transcribed from roughly 500 ng total RNA. Three nested multiplex PCR rounds, following a slightly modified ARM-PCR procedure, were used to build the TCRbeta libraries. The first two PCR rounds used multiplex TRBV1-TRBV30 forward primers with a Cbeta reverse primer, each for 10 to 11 cycles. The public reads were quality trimmed at Q25 with fastp and then assembled into clones with MiXCR by TCRdb, keeping productive beta chains. Entries that share a CDR3 protein sequence are merged under the most common genes and DNA. The sample data list 310,000 or so distinct CDR3 sequences, and approximately 54% of these were observed just once. Of the sample, around 15% falls within the top ten clones.

RNA from unsorted whole blood was extracted with TRIzol reagent, and germline DNA was obtained with the DNeasy Blood & Tissue kit. Sequenced input: peripheral blood. The receptors derive from a young woman with primary liver carcinoma and hepatitis B virus infection.

The CDR3 reads CASSQAGLPHNEQFF. CDR3 in DNA: TGTGCCAGCAGCCAGGCGGGACTACCTCACAATGAGCAGTTCTTC. The chain combines TRBV14 with TRBJ2-1, with 7 bases identical to TRBD2. The CDR3 has 15 residues. V was clipped by 3 bases and J by 5 bases; unmatched bases: 7. Germline-derived CDR1 and CDR2 are SGHDN and FVKESK.

This clonotype has only one observation. A read error is likely, as this CDR3 ends without the conserved phenylalanine or tryptophan. The gene calls are TRBV4-2 and TRBJ2-3; 11 bases are shared with TRBD2. The CDR3 totals 17 residues. With V trimmed by 0 bases and J by 4 bases, 6 bases remained unmatched. The V gene's germline CDR1 is LGHNA and CDR2 YNFKEQ. Written as DNA, the CDR3 is TGTGCCAGCAGCCAAGAAGTACTAGCGGGAGCCTCAGATACGCAGTATTTA. Its translation: CASSQEVLAGASDTQYL.

Worth noting for this clonotype: This CDR3 fails to terminate in the conserved phenylalanine or tryptophan, so it likely reflects a read error. The chain uses TRBV6-1 and TRBJ2-5; D possibly uses TRBD1 or TRBD2 (5 bases each). This CDR3 has 16 residues. Germline V lookup: CDR1 MNHNS, CDR2 SASEGT. The CDR3 DNA sequence: TGTGTCAGCAGTGAGGGCCGGGACCCCCCCGGAGAGACCCAGTACGTC. Its translation: CVSSEGRDPPGETQYV.

V and J are TRBV6-1 and TRBJ2-2; 11 nucleotides align to TRBD2. The V gene's germline CDR1 is MNHNS and CDR2 SASEGT. The CDR3 has 16 residues. With 2 bases clipped from V and 4 bases from J, the junction kept 3 bases outside the gene matches. The CDR3: CASSELAGGPTGELFF. CDR3 bases: TGTGCCAGCAGTGAATTAGCGGGAGGGCCCACCGGGGAGCTGTTTTTT.

Worth noting for this clonotype: Its ends do not fully match the called genes, so a read error is possible. The gene calls are TRBV6-5 and TRBJ1-5; D not resolved. Germline CDR1 is MNHEY and CDR2 is SVGAGI. The CDR3 is made up of 14 amino acids. The CDR3, as DNA: TGTGACAGCAGTTACCTTTATGGGGATCAGCCCCAGCATTTT. Amino acids: CDSSYLYGDQPQHF.

The chain uses TRBV10-3 and TRBJ2-1, with 10 bases lining up with TRBD2. After removal of 5 bases from V and 2 bases from J, the junction contained 0 bases not matched to a gene. CDR3 size: 14 residues. Germline V CDR1 and CDR2: ENHRY, SYGVKD. The CDR3 loop reads CAISLAGAYNEQFF. The CDR3 nucleotides read TGTGCCATCAGTCTAGCGGGGGCCTACAATGAGCAGTTCTTC.

Regarding this clonotype: A much more abundant neighbour one base away suggests this may be a read error. V and J are TRBV4-3 and TRBJ2-1; 7 nucleotides align to TRBD2. In germline, CDR1 is LGHNA, CDR2 YSLEER. The CDR3 sequence is 11 residues long. The CDR3 DNA is TGCGCCAGCAACCAAGAGGGACTACTCTTCTTC. Its protein product is CASNQEGLLFF.

Comments on this clonotype: One junction end does not reproduce the germline sequence, and a read error may be involved. V usage is TRBV12-3 or TRBV12-4 and J usage is TRBJ1-4; D gene ambiguous. The CDR3 covers 14 residues. The CDR3 is CASSLRPTNEILFF. CDR3 DNA sequence: TGTGCCAGCAGTTTGCGGCCAACTAATGAAATACTGTTTTTT.

This clonotype was counted at least ten times. CDR3 in amino acids: CASSFISRGGVGYGYTF. The CDR3 coding sequence is TGTGCCAGCAGCTTTATATCTCGGGGGGGCGTTGGCTATGGCTACACCTTC. This chain uses TRBV11-2 with TRBJ1-2; D is possibly TRBD1 (6 bases). Trimming took 3 bases from V and 4 from J, leaving 21 bases between them. The CDR3 has 17 residues. CDR1 is SGHAT and CDR2 is FQNNGV in the germline V gene. Full variable domain (missing parts from reference TRBV11-2 and TRBJ1-2): EAGVAQSPRYKIIEKRQSVAFWCNPISGHATLYWYQQILGQGPKLLIQFQNNGVVDDSQLPKDRFSAERLKGVDSTLKIQPAKLEDSAVYLCASSFISRGGVGYGYTFGSGTRLTVV.

As for this clonotype: The junction shows a germline mismatch at one end, possibly a read error. The rearrangement uses TRBV11-2 and TRBJ2-7; 8 bases align to TRBD2. CDR3 length: 16 residues. Germline CDR1 SGHAT, CDR2 FQNNGV. In DNA, the CDR3 is TGTGCCAGCAGCTTGTCCCGAGCGGGAGAGATCCAAGAGCAGTACTTT. It translates to CASSLSRAGEIQEQYF.

Turning to this clonotype: A much larger clone sits a single nucleotide away, making a read error possible. The rearrangement joins TRBV4-1 to TRBJ1-6; D gene unclear. The CDR3 contains 13 residues. Germline CDR1 and CDR2: MGHRA and YSYEKL. CDR3 sequence: CVSSQAPTVPLHF. The DNA for the CDR3 is TGCGTCAGCAGCCAAGCCCCTACAGTACCCCTCCACTTT.

The chain joins TRBV7-9 to TRBJ1-4; perhaps TRBD1 as D (5 bases). The CDR3 has 15 amino acids. Germline V gives CDR1 SEHNR, CDR2 FQNEAQ (reference sequence). Trimming removed 0 bases at V and 8 bases at J, with 13 bases between. CDR3 region: CASSLACGTGEKLFF. In DNA, the CDR3 is TGTGCCAGCAGCTTAGCGTGCGGGACCGGGGAAAAACTGTTTTTT.

The rearrangement joins TRBV5-4 to TRBJ2-7; 7 bases fit TRBD1. This CDR3 contains 14 residues. V shed 0 bases, J shed 3 bases, and the junction held 3 bases outside the gene matches. CDR1 SGHNT and CDR2 YYREEE come from the germline V gene (reference sequence). CDR3 loop: CASSLVGQNYEQYF. For the CDR3, the DNA is TGTGCCAGCAGCTTGGTGGGACAGAACTACGAGCAGTACTTC.

A remark on this clonotype: A much larger clone lies one base from this, so it may be a read error. The chain couples TRBV29-1 to TRBJ2-7; no clear D. The CDR3 contains 12 residues. Germline assignment: CDR1 SQVTM and CDR2 ANQGSEA. The V gene lost 1 base and the J gene lost 2 bases, with 6 bases spanning the gap. The CDR3 bases are TGCAGCGTTGAAGTGGCGGCCTACGAGCAGTACTTC. It translates to CSVEVAAYEQYF.

V usage is TRBV12-3 or TRBV12-4 and J usage is TRBJ2-7, with 7 bases fitting TRBD2. J gave up 5 bases and V 1 base, and 5 bases lay outside the gene matches. The length of the CDR3 is 14 residues. The CDR3 DNA follows: TGTGCCAGCAGTTTAGGCGGGAGCTGGGACGAGCAGTACTTC. Residues: CASSLGGSWDEQYF.

This clonotype was observed at least ten times. V gene TRBV6-2 or TRBV6-3 combines with J gene TRBJ1-2; D gene ambiguous. The CDR3 is 14 residues long. Trimming left V 2 bases short and J 0 bases short, with 7 bases between. Germline V gives CDR1 MNHEY, CDR2 SVGEGT. CDR3 sequence (DNA): TGTGCCAGCAGTTACCGGCCACCTAACTATGGCTACACCTTC. As protein: CASSYRPPNYGYTF.

The genes are TRBV4-3 and TRBJ2-3, with D perhaps assigned TRBD1 or TRBD2 (5 bases each). CDR3 length: 18 amino acids. Germline values: CDR1 LGHNA, CDR2 YSLEER. Trimming shortened V by 4 bases and J by 3 bases, and 23 bases separated the two germline ends. CDR3 in amino acids: CASSLAPGQGGSTDTQYF. The CDR3 nucleotides are TGCGCCAGCAGCCTAGCCCCGGGGCAGGGTGGGTCGACAGATACGCAGTATTTT.

This clonotype appeared many times. The chain recombines TRBV11-2 with TRBJ2-1; 13 bases align to TRBD2. CDR1 and CDR2 from the germline V gene are SGHAT and FQNNGV. J gave up 4 bases and V 4 bases, and 10 bases lay outside the gene matches. There are 18 residues in the CDR3. The CDR3 coding sequence is TGTGCCAGCAGCTCGCCCCCTGGACTAGCGGGGGTATACAATGAGCAGTTCTTC. Residues: CASSSPPGLAGVYNEQFF.

This clonotype was found many times. V usage is TRBV6-5 and J usage is TRBJ2-1, with 11 bases lining up with TRBD2. J gave up 16 bases and V 0 bases, and 8 bases lay outside the gene matches. Germline V lookup: CDR1 MNHEY, CDR2 SVGAGI. The CDR3 extends over 14 amino acids. This CDR3 reads CASSYSDSGRVEFF. CDR3 bases: TGTGCCAGCAGTTACTCGGATAGCGGGAGGGTTGAATTCTTC.

A single count supports this clonotype. This may come from a read error, since a much larger clone is one base off. V is TRBV12-3 or TRBV12-4 and J is TRBJ2-1, with a weak D call TRBD2 (6 bases). The CDR3 consists of 16 residues. Here the CDR3 DNA reads TGTACCAGCAGTTTCGGGGTCGGGAGCTCCTACAATGAGCAGTTCTTC. Its protein is CTSSFGVGSSYNEQFF.

V is TRBV5-4 and J is TRBJ2-5, with D perhaps matching TRBD2 (7 bases). V was shortened by 2 bases and J by 5 bases, with 16 bases between the two germline ends. This CDR3 comprises 15 residues. Germline V gene sequence: CDR1 SGHNT, CDR2 YYREEE (reference sequence). For the CDR3, the DNA is TGTGCCAGCAGCTTTTTTGGGAGGGGGGTGGAGACCCAGTACTTC. Translated: CASSFFGRGVETQYF.

The V call is TRBV28, the J call TRBJ2-7; D may be TRBD2 (5 bases). The V and J ends lost 5 bases and 0 bases respectively, with 17 bases between them. Germline values: CDR1 MDHEN, CDR2 SYDVKM. This CDR3 spans 16 amino acids. In nucleotides, the CDR3 is TGTGCCAGCAGTCCCGCGAGGGATTCCTTCTCCTACGAGCAGTACTTC. Its translation: CASSPARDSFSYEQYF.

With respect to this clonotype: A much larger clone is a single base away; this may be a read error. The chain recombines TRBV12-3 or TRBV12-4 with TRBJ2-7; unclear D gene. There are 13 residues in the CDR3. V was cut by 7 bases and J by 3 bases, with 13 bases left in between. DNA for the CDR3: TGTGCCAGCACCGTAAATTTGGGCTACGAGCAGTACTTC. Amino acid sequence: CASTVNLGYEQYF.

On this clonotype itself: A much larger clone sits a single nucleotide away, making a read error possible. V and J are TRBV29-1 and TRBJ1-1, with no clear D. The CDR3 is 13 amino acids. Trimming stripped 8 bases from V and 1 base from J, with 14 bases between. Germline-derived CDR1 and CDR2 are SQVTM and ANQGSEA. CDR3 bases: TGCAGCCTTGTCCCCTCCGGGAACACTGAAGCTTTCTTT. Protein: CSLVPSGNTEAFF.

Turning to this clonotype: A single base separates this from a much larger clone, so it may be a read error. The chain has TRBV6-2 or TRBV6-3 and TRBJ2-3, with TRBD2 matching 10 bases. CDR3 length: 14 residues. Germline CDR1 reads MNHEY; CDR2 reads SVGEGT. Losses at the gene ends were 7 bases for V and 3 bases for J; bases not matched to a gene: 4. CDR3 DNA sequence: TGTGCCAGCAACTTTAGCGGGAGGACAGATACGCAGTATTTT. This translates into CASNFSGRTDTQYF.

The genes are TRBV6-6 and TRBJ2-7, with 7 bases identical to TRBD2. Trimming at V came to 11 bases and at J to 3 bases, leaving 13 bases not matched to a gene. This CDR3 has 14 residues. Germline CDR1 and CDR2: MNHNY and SVGAGI (reference sequence). The CDR3 nucleotides are TGTGCCGGCCAGGCGTCTGGCGGGGGCTACGAGCAGTACTTC. Its translation: CAGQASGGGYEQYF.